The clone carrying this T cell receptor beta chain was detected a few times. Its antigen is as yet unknown. The germline CDR1 and CDR2 sequences are LNHDA and SQIVND (reference sequence). This CDR3 has 13 residues. With 5 bases removed from V and 5 bases from J, the gap between germline ends came to 12 bases. TCRdb's table, derived via immunoSEQ multiplex PCR, lists solely in-frame clones and lacks some. The table shows about 100,000 clones, with 75% to 95% occurring only once. The sample originates from a study of siplizumab effects on memory and regulatory T cells. General observations from the study: Siplizumab led to significantly less abundant alloreactive sequences that could be traced back to unstimulated CD4+ memory cells.

The TCR comes from a human donor in good health. Some clones in this sample may be carry-over from other donors' samples. This sequence joins TRBV19 and TRBJ2-5; the D gene is possibly TRBD1 (5 bases). Specimen: CD4+ T cells sorted from blood. The CDR3 nucleotides read TGTGCCAGTAGTCCAGGGATTTTGGAGACCCAGTACTTC. Translating gives CASSPGILETQYF.